A single sample gave rise to the 10 T cell receptor beta chains below, sequenced in a study of chemoradiotherapy in HPV16-positive cancers. Profiled with immunoSEQ multiplex PCR; TCRdb holds only in-frame clones, not every one. Of about 800 clones listed, approximately 80% were seen once; the top ten hold roughly 16%. The specimen comprised tumor tissue, sampled from a patient who underwent chemoradiotherapy. These receptors were obtained from a human donor with HPV-associated anogenital cancer.

The chain combines TRBV7-3 with TRBJ2-3; 7 nucleotides agree with TRBD1. There are 13 residues in the CDR3. V shed 4 bases and J 4 bases; nucleotides not matched to a gene: 2. CDR1 is SGHTA and CDR2 is FQGTGA in the germline V gene. The CDR3 region is CASSSQGADTQYF. The CDR3 DNA reads as TGTGCCAGCAGCTCCCAGGGGGCAGATACGCAGTATTTT. Complete variable domain (other parts from reference TRBV7-3 and TRBJ2-3): GAGVSQTPSNKVTEKGKYVELRCDPISGHTALYWYRQSLGQGPEFLIYFQGTGAADDSGLPNDRFFAVRPEGSVSTLKIQRTERGDSAVYLCASSSQGADTQYFGPGTRLTVL.

The chain recombines TRBV29-1 with TRBJ2-1, with D perhaps TRBD2 (6 bases). CDR1 is SQVTM, CDR2 ANQGSEA, per germline. The CDR3 has 13 residues. V gave up 5 bases and J gave up 10 bases, with 18 bases separating them. CDR3 protein: CSVIKAGITEQFF. The CDR3 region has the DNA TGCAGCGTTATAAAGGCGGGGATTACGGAGCAGTTCTTC.

This sequence joins TRBV9 and TRBJ1-1; 8 nucleotides line up with TRBD1. CDR1 is SGDLS and CDR2 is YYNGEE in the germline V gene. The J segment lost 4 bases and the V segment lost 4 bases, leaving 3 bases of the junction unmatched. CDR3 size: 13 residues. The CDR3 DNA reads as TGTGCCAGCAGCCAAGACAGGGGCACTGAAGCTTTCTTT. It translates to CASSQDRGTEAFF.

The J gene is TRBJ1-3, the V gene TRBV5-4; D possibly corresponds to TRBD1 (5 bases). The V end was cut by 3 bases, the J end by 2 bases, with 12 bases between. From germline, CDR1 is SGHNT and CDR2 YYREEE (reference sequence). The CDR3 consists of 15 residues. The CDR3: CASSSGTSPGNTIYF. CDR3 DNA: TGTGCCAGCAGCTCCGGGACTAGTCCTGGAAACACCATATATTTT.

The chain joins TRBV9 to TRBJ1-3; 8 bases are a match to TRBD1. The CDR3 sequence is 17 residues long. Per germline, CDR1 SGDLS and CDR2 YYNGEE. J lost 3 bases, V lost 4 bases, and 12 bases had no gene match. Here the CDR3 DNA reads TGTGCCAGCAGCTCCAGGACAGGGAGCAGAATTGGAAACACCATATATTTT. Translating gives CASSSRTGSRIGNTIYF.

This clone turned up a few times. This chain joins TRBV7-9 and TRBJ1-2; 10 bases are a match to TRBD1. The CDR3 is 14 residues long. J gave up 8 bases and V 4 bases, and 7 bases lay outside the gene matches. Looked up from germline, CDR1 is SEHNR and CDR2 is FQNEAQ (reference sequence). The CDR3 loop reads CASSYGQGGLGYTF. CDR3 nucleotide sequence: TGTGCCAGCAGCTACGGACAGGGGGGCTTAGGCTACACCTTC. The full variable domain, its missing parts supplied by reference TRBV7-9 and TRBJ1-2, is DTGVSQNPRHKITKRGQNVTFRCDPISEHNRLYWYRQTLGQGPEFLTYFQNEAQLEKSRLLSDRFSAERPKGSFSTLEIQRTEQGDSAMYLCASSYGQGGLGYTFGSGTRLTVV.

The chain is built from TRBV27 and TRBJ1-6, with 10 bases matching TRBD1. The CDR3 has 15 amino acids. J lost 14 bases, V lost 6 bases, and 13 bases had no gene match. Per the germline V gene, CDR1 is MNHEY and CDR2 is SMNVEV (reference sequence). The CDR3 DNA is TGTGCCAGCAGAACAACCGGGACAGGGGCCCGGACCCTCCACTTT. This gives the protein CASRTTGTGARTLHF.

This chain links TRBV7-2 with TRBJ1-2, with no clear D. This CDR3 spans 13 amino acids. CDR1 and CDR2 from the germline V gene are SGHTA and FQGNSA. The V and J ends lost 4 bases and 4 bases respectively, with 10 bases between them. The CDR3 nucleotides read TGTGCCAGCAGCTCCGAGTGGGGCTATGGCTACACCTTC. It codes for CASSSEWGYGYTF. Variable domain in full (rest from reference TRBV7-2 and TRBJ1-2): GAGVSQSPSNKVTEKGKDVELRCDPISGHTALYWYRQSLGQGLEFLIYFQGNSAPDKSGLPSDRFSAERTGGSVSTLTIQRTQQEDSAVYLCASSSEWGYGYTFGSGTRLTVV.

Turning to this clone: A read error may account for a junction end that differs from germline. This chain connects TRBV5-3 to TRBJ1-2; no reliable D call. TRBV5-3 is noted as an ORF with a role that remains uncertain. This CDR3 spans 15 amino acids. The CDR3 DNA reads as TGTGCCAGCAGCTTGGAGCCCGCAGCTAACTATGGCTACACCTTC. It translates to CASSLEPAANYGYTF.

The chain couples TRBV20-1 to TRBJ1-5; the D is unclear. The CDR3 is made up of 11 amino acids. Trimming removed 5 bases from V and 3 bases from J, with 5 bases in between. The V gene's germline CDR1 is DFQATT and CDR2 SNEGSKA (reference sequence). The CDR3 loop reads CSAATNQPQHF. In DNA form, the CDR3 reads TGCAGTGCTGCGACCAATCAGCCCCAGCATTTT.